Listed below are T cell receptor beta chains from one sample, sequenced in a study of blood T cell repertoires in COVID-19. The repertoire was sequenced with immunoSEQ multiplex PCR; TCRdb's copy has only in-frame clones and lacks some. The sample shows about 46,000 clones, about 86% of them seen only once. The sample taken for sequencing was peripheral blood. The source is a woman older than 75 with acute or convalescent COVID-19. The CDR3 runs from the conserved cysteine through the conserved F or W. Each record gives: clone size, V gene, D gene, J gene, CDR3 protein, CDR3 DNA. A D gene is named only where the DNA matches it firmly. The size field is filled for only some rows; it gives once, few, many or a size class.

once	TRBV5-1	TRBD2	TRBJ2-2	CASSKGIRGVNTGELFF	TGCGCCAGCAGCAAGGGAATACGGGGGGTGAACACCGGGGAGCTGTTTTTT
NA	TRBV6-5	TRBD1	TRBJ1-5	CASSHRDSSNQPQHF	TGTGCCAGCAGCCACCGGGACAGTAGCAATCAGCCCCAGCATTTT
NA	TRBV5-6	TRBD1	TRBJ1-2	CASSFSTGVYGYTF	TGTGCCAGCAGCTTTTCCACAGGGGTCTATGGCTACACCTTC
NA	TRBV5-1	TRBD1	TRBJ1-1	CASSWGQGASEAFF	TGCGCCAGCAGCTGGGGACAGGGGGCGTCTGAAGCTTTCTTT
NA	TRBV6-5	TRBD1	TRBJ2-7	CASSGTAYEQYF	TGTGCCAGCAGCGGGACAGCTTACGAGCAGTACTTC
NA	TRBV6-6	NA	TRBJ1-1	CASSPSLVGTEAFF	TGTGCCAGCAGTCCCAGTCTGGTCGGGACTGAAGCTTTCTTT
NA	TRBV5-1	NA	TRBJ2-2	CASSLDLNTGELFF	TGCGCCAGCAGCCTAGATTTGAACACCGGGGAGCTGTTTTTT
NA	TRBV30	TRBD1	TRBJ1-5	CAWSEFGQGSGQPQHF	TGTGCCTGGAGTGAATTCGGACAGGGCTCGGGACAGCCCCAGCATTTT
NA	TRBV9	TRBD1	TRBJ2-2	CASRRGPDTGELFF	TGTGCCAGCAGGAGGGGGCCGGACACCGGGGAGCTGTTTTTT
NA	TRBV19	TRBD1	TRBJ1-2	CASSPRQGIYGYTF	TGTGCCAGTAGTCCCCGACAGGGAATCTATGGCTACACCTTC
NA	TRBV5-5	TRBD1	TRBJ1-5	CASGGQLYQPQHF	TGTGCCAGCGGGGGACAGCTTTATCAGCCCCAGCATTTT
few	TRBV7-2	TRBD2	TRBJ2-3	CASSPRPSGGRTDTQYF	TGTGCCAGCAGCCCGAGGCCAAGCGGGGGCCGCACAGATACGCAGTATTTT
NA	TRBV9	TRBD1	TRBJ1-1	CASSVVAGGFGTEAFF	TGTGCCAGCAGCGTAGTGGCAGGGGGCTTTGGGACTGAAGCTTTCTTT
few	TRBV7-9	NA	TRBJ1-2	CASSLGATAGYGYTF	TGTGCCAGCAGCTTGGGGGCTACCGCGGGCTATGGCTACACCTTC
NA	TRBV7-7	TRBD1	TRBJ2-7	CASSLGGQGAIHEQYF	TGTGCTAGCAGCTTAGGGGGACAGGGGGCAATCCACGAGCAGTACTTC
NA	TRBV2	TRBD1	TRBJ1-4	CASSPDRGHEKLFF	TGTGCCAGCAGTCCGGACAGGGGGCATGAAAAACTGTTTTTT
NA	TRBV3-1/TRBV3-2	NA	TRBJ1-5	CASSLGGSPSNQPQHF	TGTGCCAGCAGCCTGGGCGGGTCACCTAGCAATCAGCCCCAGCATTTT
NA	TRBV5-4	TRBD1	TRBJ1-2	CASSENRGGYTF	TGTGCCAGCAGCGAGAACAGGGGCGGCTACACCTTC
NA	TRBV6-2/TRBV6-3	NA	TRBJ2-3	CASSYLLGAKDTQYF	TGTGCCAGCAGTTACCTTCTGGGGGCTAAAGATACGCAGTATTTT
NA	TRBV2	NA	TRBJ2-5	CASSAPGLIQETQYF	TGTGCCAGCAGTGCTCCGGGACTTATCCAAGAGACCCAGTACTTC